One sample yielded the 27 T cell receptor beta chains listed below, sequenced in a study of blood T cell repertoires in COVID-19 (dated by TCRdb to between 2020 and 2021). The method behind the library was the immunoSEQ multiplex PCR assay. Not all clones reach the TCRdb copy of this immuneACCESS table, which keeps in-frame sequences only. Checked studies attribute under half of the gap to unresolved V genes and leave the rest unexplained. The sample yields 80,000 to 130,000 clones; roughly nine tenths were counted once. The leading ten clones occupy around 1% of the sample. Material: peripheral blood. Receptors were obtained from a man aged 55 to 69 with acute or convalescent COVID-19.

The genes are TRBV28 and TRBJ2-1, with 10 bases fitting TRBD2. The CDR3 is 14 residues long. Per germline, CDR1 MDHEN and CDR2 SYDVKM. V was pared by 6 bases and J by 8 bases, with 7 bases of the junction left unmatched. The CDR3 sequence: CASRDTSGIDEQFF. The CDR3 nucleotides read TGTGCCAGCAGGGATACTAGCGGGATCGATGAGCAGTTCTTC.

This CDR3 is CAISETPQVTNTEAFF. The CDR3 DNA reads TGTGCCATCAGTGAGACCCCACAGGTGACGAACACTGAAGCTTTCTTT. The chain uses TRBV10-3 and TRBJ1-1; perhaps TRBD1 as D (5 bases). This CDR3 comprises 16 residues. V lost 2 bases and J 1 base, leaving 14 bases between the germline ends. The germline gives CDR1 ENHRY, CDR2 SYGVKD.

This rearrangement joins TRBV5-1 to TRBJ2-1, with TRBD2 matching 11 bases. Per germline, CDR1 SGHRS and CDR2 YFSETQ. The CDR3 totals 17 residues. Trimming cost V 2 bases and J 3 bases; bases outside gene matches: 7. The CDR3 bases are TGCGCCAGCAGCTTTACTAGCGGGGGAATCCTCTACAATGAGCAGTTCTTC. Encoded protein: CASSFTSGGILYNEQFF.

This clone was seen only a few times. The genes are TRBV5-1 and TRBJ1-1, with 8 bases matching TRBD1. Germline V gene sequence: CDR1 SGHRS, CDR2 YFSETQ. The CDR3 runs to 16 residues. Trimming took 1 base from V and 0 from J; bases not matched to a gene: 5. CDR3 protein: CASSLLAGGMNTEAFF. DNA for the CDR3: TGCGCCAGCAGCTTGTTGGCAGGGGGCATGAACACTGAAGCTTTCTTT. The whole variable domain, filled in from reference TRBV5-1 and TRBJ1-1, reads KAGVTQTPRYLIKTRGQQVTLSCSPISGHRSVSWYQQTPGQGLQFLFEYFSETQRNKGNFPGRFSGRQFSNSRSEMNVSTLELGDSALYLCASSLLAGGMNTEAFFGQGTRLTVV.

The V gene is TRBV6-5, the J gene TRBJ2-1; 9 nucleotides align to TRBD1. V was pared by 4 bases and J by 0 bases, with 4 bases of the junction left unmatched. The CDR3 has 16 amino acids. Germline lookup yields CDR1 MNHEY and CDR2 SVGAGI. The CDR3 DNA follows: TGTGCCAGCAGTTCGGACAGGGGCGGCTCCTACAATGAGCAGTTCTTC. The encoded protein is CASSSDRGGSYNEQFF.

The CDR3 spells CASSLANRAYEQYF. In nucleotides, the CDR3 is TGTGCCAGCAGCTTGGCCAACAGGGCCTACGAGCAGTACTTC. The chain joins TRBV5-5 to TRBJ2-7; tentatively, D is TRBD1 (6 bases). The CDR3 loop spans 14 amino acids. Germline-derived CDR1 and CDR2 are SGHKS and YYEKEE (reference sequence). Trimming took off 0 bases at V and 2 bases at J, with 9 bases between the two ends. Drawing the rest from reference TRBV5-5 and TRBJ2-7, the complete variable domain is DAGVTQSPTHLIKTRGQQVTLRCSPISGHKSVSWYQQVLGQGPQFIFQYYEKEERGRGNFPDRFSARQFPNYSSELNVNALLLGDSALYLCASSLANRAYEQYFGPGTRLTVT.

This clone has only one observation. DNA of the CDR3: TGTGCCAGCAGCCAAGGGACAGGGGCTGCCTACGAGCAGTACTTC. This gives the protein CASSQGTGAAYEQYF. The gene calls are TRBV3-1 (or the pseudogene TRBV3-2) and TRBJ2-7; 9 bases match TRBD1. V shed 1 base, J shed 2 bases, and the junction held 3 bases outside the gene matches. Germline values: CDR1 LGHDT, CDR2 YNNKEL (reference sequence). This CDR3 comprises 15 residues.

This chain joins TRBV11-3 and TRBJ2-3; 13 nucleotides match TRBD2. With 5 bases clipped from V and 3 bases from J, the junction kept 5 bases outside the gene matches. Germline CDR1 SGHNT, CDR2 YENEEA. The CDR3 contains 16 residues. The CDR3 reads CASSVGLAGDTDTQYF. The CDR3 coding sequence is TGTGCCAGCAGCGTCGGACTAGCGGGAGATACAGATACGCAGTATTTT.

This sequence joins TRBV14 and TRBJ2-1, with TRBD2 matching over 9 bases. The V segment lost 6 bases and the J segment 6 bases; nucleotides outside the gene matches: 9. The CDR3 is 15 residues long. CDR1 is SGHDN, CDR2 FVKESK, per germline. In DNA, the CDR3 is TGTGCCAGCAGACTTCTAGCGGGACCCTCCAATGAGCAGTTCTTC. This sequence encodes CASRLLAGPSNEQFF.

J is TRBJ2-3 and V is TRBV2; 11 bases fit TRBD2. J was trimmed by 2 bases and V by 4 bases; bases with no gene match: 8. CDR3 size: 17 residues. Per germline, CDR1 SNHLY and CDR2 FYNNEI. The CDR3 DNA follows: TGTGCCAGCAGTGGACAGACTAGCGGGGCCTCCACAGATACGCAGTATTTT. As protein: CASSGQTSGASTDTQYF.

This chain links TRBV7-9 with TRBJ1-1, with unresolved D. The V end was cut by 1 base, the J end by 9 bases, with 9 bases between. The CDR3 has 12 residues. Looked up from germline, CDR1 is SEHNR and CDR2 is FQNEAQ (reference sequence). CDR3 bases: TGTGCCAGCAGCTTAGGTATACAGAAAGCTTTCTTT. This codes for CASSLGIQKAFF. The full variable domain, rest sourced from reference TRBV7-9 and TRBJ1-1, is DTGVSQNPRHKITKRGQNVTFRCDPISEHNRLYWYRQTLGQGPEFLTYFQNEAQLEKSRLLSDRFSAERPKGSFSTLEIQRTEQGDSAMYLCASSLGIQKAFFGQGTRLTVV.

V is TRBV9 and J is TRBJ1-1, with D possibly matching TRBD1 (6 bases). The length of the CDR3 is 16 residues. CDR1 is SGDLS, CDR2 YYNGEE, per germline. Trimming took 3 bases from V and 5 from J, leaving 20 bases between them. This CDR3 is CASSASVQGIRTEAFF. Written as DNA, the CDR3 is TGTGCCAGCAGCGCTTCAGTCCAGGGGATAAGGACTGAAGCTTTCTTT.

The chain is built from TRBV5-1 and TRBJ2-2, with 8 bases aligning to TRBD2. Trimming removed 4 bases from V and 7 bases from J; junction bases left unmatched: 9. Looked up from germline, CDR1 is SGHRS and CDR2 is YFSETQ. The CDR3 spans 15 residues. CDR3 sequence: CASSPLTSDGGELFF. In DNA form, the CDR3 reads TGCGCCAGCAGCCCGCTGACTAGCGATGGCGGGGAGCTGTTTTTT.

The chain couples TRBV19 to TRBJ2-3; D uncertain. Germline CDR1 and CDR2: LNHDA and SQIVND (reference sequence). The germline V and J ends were trimmed by 6 bases and 5 bases, with 9 bases remaining between them. The CDR3 spans 12 residues. The CDR3 DNA sequence: TGTGCCAGTAGCGCCCGGAGAGATACGCAGTATTTT. Translated, it gives CASSARRDTQYF.

The genes are TRBV18 and TRBJ2-2, with a possible D match to TRBD1 (5 bases). Trimming removed 3 bases from V and 0 bases from J, with 17 bases in between. Germline V gives CDR1 KGHSH, CDR2 LQKENI. The CDR3 sequence is 18 residues long. CDR3 sequence (DNA): TGTGCCAGCTCACCCAGCCCACAGGCCGGAACGAACACCGGGGAGCTGTTTTTT. It specifies CASSPSPQAGTNTGELFF.

In its sample, this clone was seen once. The V and J genes are TRBV6-5 and TRBJ1-1; a possible D gene is TRBD1 (5 bases). The CDR3 length is 13 residues. The ends were cut back, 6 bases at V and 4 bases at J, with 12 bases in the middle. The germline gives CDR1 MNHEY, CDR2 SVGAGI. The CDR3 DNA follows: TGTGCCAGCAGATTAGGGGTTTCCACTGAAGCTTTCTTT. Translated, it gives CASRLGVSTEAFF.

This clone was seen once. The CDR3 DNA reads TGTGCCAGCAGTTATTCACAGGTTAACGAGCAGTACGTC. It specifies CASSYSQVNEQYV. The chain uses TRBV6-6 and TRBJ2-7; weak D call: TRBD1 (5 bases). The CDR3 is made up of 13 amino acids. The germline V gene has CDR1 MNHNY and CDR2 SVGAGI (reference sequence). The V and J ends lost 3 bases and 5 bases respectively, with 11 bases between them.

The CDR3 spells CAWRSVVNTEAFF. CDR3 DNA sequence: TGTGCCTGGAGGTCGGTCGTGAACACTGAAGCTTTCTTT. The rearrangement links TRBV30 to TRBJ1-1; D gene uncertain. The V gene lost 3 bases and the J gene lost 0 bases, with 8 bases spanning the gap. CDR3 length: 13 amino acids. Germline V gene sequence: CDR1 GTSNPN, CDR2 SVGIG (reference sequence).

The count of this clone is one. The V gene is TRBV29-1, the J gene TRBJ1-3; D is unresolved. The CDR3 has 13 residues. V was cut by 4 bases and J by 3 bases, with 10 bases left in between. Germline V gene data show CDR1 as SQVTM and CDR2 as ANQGSEA. This chain's CDR3 is CSVGYGVGNTIYF. CDR3 sequence (DNA): TGCAGCGTTGGGTACGGGGTTGGAAACACCATATATTTT.

The rearrangement uses TRBV7-6 and TRBJ2-1; the match to TRBD1 covers 8 bases. In germline, CDR1 is SGHVS, CDR2 FNYEAQ. The V and J ends lost 5 bases and 1 base, in that order; junction bases with no gene match: 7. The CDR3 sequence is 16 residues long. The CDR3 sequence is CASSALGQASYNEQFF. The CDR3 DNA reads as TGTGCCAGCAGCGCCTTGGGACAGGCGTCCTACAATGAGCAGTTCTTC.

The V and J genes are TRBV5-1 and TRBJ2-3; 14 positions match TRBD2. The V and J ends lost 3 bases and 3 bases, in that order; junction bases with no gene match: 6. Per the germline V gene, CDR1 is SGHRS and CDR2 is YFSETQ. This CDR3 contains 17 residues. The CDR3 DNA reads as TGCGCCAGCAGCTCCGGACTAGCGGGAGGAATAACAGATACGCAGTATTTT. It translates to CASSSGLAGGITDTQYF.

DNA for the CDR3: TGTGCCTGGAGACTCGGGAATACGCAGTATTTT. Protein: CAWRLGNTQYF. V is TRBV30 and J is TRBJ2-3, with a possible D match to TRBD2 (5 bases). Germline V CDR1 and CDR2: GTSNPN, SVGIG (reference sequence). This CDR3 region has 11 residues. V dropped 3 bases and J dropped 7 bases, with 8 bases sitting between them.

CDR3 region: CASSLLSSEAFF. DNA of the CDR3: TGTGCCAGCAGTTTACTTTCCAGTGAAGCTTTCTTT. The V and J genes are TRBV28 and TRBJ1-1; no definite D call. The CDR3 consists of 12 residues. The germline gives CDR1 MDHEN, CDR2 SYDVKM. The ends were cut back, 2 bases at V and 7 bases at J, with 8 bases in the middle.

The J gene is TRBJ1-2, the V gene TRBV2; TRBD1 agrees at 8 bases. The CDR3 is 15 amino acids. Looked up from germline, CDR1 is SNHLY and CDR2 is FYNNEI. The junction had 6 bases not matched to a gene; V was cut back by 6 bases and J by 0 bases. The CDR3 loop is CASRAGTGPNYGYTF. The CDR3 region has the DNA TGTGCCAGCAGGGCAGGGACAGGACCTAACTATGGCTACACCTTC.

The J gene is TRBJ2-3, the V gene TRBV21-1; TRBD1, the D gene given by the table, was not confirmed from the DNA. TRBV21-1 is described as a pseudogene. This CDR3 comprises 17 residues. Here the CDR3 DNA reads TGTGCCAGCAGCAAATGCGGACAGGGCCCCCCCACAGATACGCAGTATTTT. Its protein product is CASSKCGQGPPTDTQYF.

The J gene is TRBJ1-6, the V gene TRBV5-1; D is possibly TRBD1 (5 bases). The CDR3 is 13 residues long. Per germline, CDR1 SGHRS and CDR2 YFSETQ. Trimming left V 3 bases short and J 6 bases short, with 7 bases between. CDR3 DNA sequence: TGCGCCAGCAGCTATGACAGTAATTCACCCCTCCACTTT. Amino acids: CASSYDSNSPLHF.

The chain links TRBV27 to TRBJ2-1, with TRBD2 matching over 16 bases. Germline CDR1 is MNHEY and CDR2 is SMNVEV (reference sequence). The junction had 11 bases not matched to a gene; V was cut back by 10 bases and J by 14 bases. The CDR3 spans 14 residues. DNA of the CDR3: TGTGCCACCCCAATCCCGGGACTAGCGGGAGGGGAGTTCTTC. This sequence encodes CATPIPGLAGGEFF.